One and the same sample provided the 5 T cell receptor beta chains below, sequenced in a study of CXCR3-negative and CXCR3-positive naive CD8 T cells. Study-level findings and limits: When CXCR3-positive naive cells were set against CXCR3-negative naive cells, the former had more hydrophobic TRB CDR3s.

TRB cDNA libraries were made by UMI-labeled 5' RACE. Reanalyzing the 5' RACE reads, TCRdb keeps one entry per CDR3 protein, without DNA. This sample's clone table lists some 50,000 distinct CDR3 sequences. Their antigens remain unidentified. Specimen: naive CXCR3+ CD8+ T cells from blood. Subset here: CD45RO-CCR7+CD27+CD95- naive CD8+ T cells expressing CXCR3 (TNR3+). These receptors were collected from a human donor in good health. Some clones in this sample may be carry-over from other donors' samples.

The V gene is TRBV12-3 or TRBV12-4, the J gene TRBJ2-2. The CDR3 covers 14 residues. The CDR3 reads CASSYGQNTGELFF.

The chain uses TRBV9 and TRBJ1-2; TCRdb returns TRBD1, unconfirmable since there is no DNA. In germline, CDR1 is SGDLS, CDR2 YYNGEE. This CDR3 spans 15 amino acids. The CDR3 here is CASSVWDTYLYGYTF.

This chain's CDR3 is CASSTPRDPQETQYF. This chain uses TRBV28 with TRBJ2-5; checking the TCRdb D call of TRBD1 is not possible without DNA. CDR3 size: 15 residues. Germline V lookup: CDR1 MDHEN, CDR2 SYDVKM.

The rearrangement uses TRBV20-1 and TRBJ2-3; no DNA is available, so the TRBD1 call from TCRdb remains unchecked. CDR3 length: 20 residues. Germline CDR1 is DFQATT and CDR2 is SNEGSKA (reference sequence). The CDR3 sequence is CSAAPGPSTTPFDSTDTQYF.

The chain combines TRBV7-6 with TRBJ2-7; absent DNA, TCRdb's TRBD1 call cannot be checked. CDR3 size: 14 residues. In germline, CDR1 is SGHVS, CDR2 FNYEAQ. CDR3 region: CASSPGGNSYEQYF.